This is a list of T cell receptor beta chains from one sample in a study of control samples from healthy donors and cancer patients. The method was immunoSEQ multiplex PCR; TCRdb's version includes in-frame clones alone and lacks a portion of them. The data show around 95,000 clones, with roughly 84% seen just once and 15% to 20% held by the top ten. Material: blood. The receptors here all came from a woman aged 50 to 60 in good health. Both conserved end residues are part of each CDR3. A D gene is named only where the DNA matches it firmly. Rows give clone size only sometimes, using once, few, many, or a class for an expanded clone.

D gene: .
clone size: .
V gene: TRBV18
J gene: TRBJ1-4
CDR3 DNA: TGTGCCAGCTCACCCCCGGACAGCTTTAATGAAAAACTGTTTTTT
CDR3 protein: CASSPPDSFNEKLFF

D gene: TRBD1
clone size: .
V gene: TRBV27
J gene: TRBJ2-7
CDR3 DNA: TGTGCCAGCAGTTTAAAGGGACAGGGCAGGTACGAGCAGTACTTC
CDR3 protein: CASSLKGQGRYEQYF

D gene: .
clone size: .
V gene: TRBV14
J gene: TRBJ2-3
CDR3 DNA: TGTGCCAGCAGCCAAGGGAACGGACGCGGGCCAAATACGCAGTATTTT
CDR3 protein: CASSQGNGRGPNTQYF

D gene: .
clone size: .
V gene: TRBV7-9
J gene: TRBJ2-3
CDR3 DNA: TGTGCCAGCAGCTTAGGAGGGACAGATACGCAGTATTTT
CDR3 protein: CASSLGGTDTQYF

D gene: .
clone size: .
V gene: TRBV24-1
J gene: TRBJ1-2
CDR3 DNA: TGTGCCACCAGTGACACCGGGGATTCTGACTATGGCTACACCTTC
CDR3 protein: CATSDTGDSDYGYTF

D gene: .
clone size: .
V gene: TRBV1
J gene: TRBJ1-5
CDR3 DNA: TGCACCAGCAGCCAAGATCATACAGGGGAGACCTTGGAAATTAGCAATCAGCCCCAGCATTTT
CDR3 protein: CTSSQDHTGETLEISNQPQHF

D gene: TRBD2
clone size: .
V gene: TRBV2
J gene: TRBJ2-5
CDR3 DNA: TGTGCCAGCAGTGAGGCTTTACTAGCGGGTGGGGAGACCCAGTACTTC
CDR3 protein: CASSEALLAGGETQYF

D gene: .
clone size: .
V gene: TRBV14
J gene: TRBJ2-1
CDR3 DNA: TGTGCCAGCAGCCCTAGCAGGGAGCAGTTCTTC
CDR3 protein: CASSPSREQFF

D gene: .
clone size: once
V gene: TRBV2
J gene: TRBJ1-6
CDR3 DNA: TGTGCCAGCAGTGAAGGGAAAAGGATAGGGCCACCCCTCCACTTT
CDR3 protein: CASSEGKRIGPPLHF

D gene: .
clone size: few
V gene: TRBV7-3
J gene: TRBJ1-5
CDR3 DNA: TGTGCCAGCAGCCTCCGGGGGGGCCACCTAGAGCCCCAGCATTTT
CDR3 protein: CASSLRGGHLEPQHF

D gene: TRBD1
clone size: .
V gene: TRBV2
J gene: TRBJ2-5
CDR3 DNA: TGTGCCAGCAGGCGACAGGGGATAGGCGAGACCCAGTACTTC
CDR3 protein: CASRRQGIGETQYF

D gene: TRBD1
clone size: .
V gene: TRBV30
J gene: TRBJ1-4
CDR3 DNA: TGTGCCTGGGGGGGACAGTTTACAACTAATGAAAAACTGTTTTTT
CDR3 protein: CAWGGQFTTNEKLFF

D gene: .
clone size: few
V gene: TRBV7-9
J gene: TRBJ2-7
CDR3 DNA: TGTGCCATCCCCCTACGGAAGGGGGTCCCCTACGAGCAGTACTTC
CDR3 protein: CAIPLRKGVPYEQYF

D gene: .
clone size: .
V gene: TRBV6-6
J gene: TRBJ1-1
CDR3 DNA: TGTGCCAGCAGTTCCCCAGGGACTGAAGCTTTCTTT
CDR3 protein: CASSSPGTEAFF

D gene: TRBD2
clone size: .
V gene: TRBV19
J gene: TRBJ2-1
CDR3 DNA: TGTGCCAGTAGTATCGGGGGGGGGACTCCCAATGAGCAGTTCTTC
CDR3 protein: CASSIGGGTPNEQFF

D gene: .
clone size: .
V gene: TRBV7-8
J gene: TRBJ1-5
CDR3 DNA: TGTGCCAGCAGCCAAGAAGTAGGGTTCAATCAGCCCCAGCATTTT
CDR3 protein: CASSQEVGFNQPQHF

D gene: .
clone size: .
V gene: TRBV9
J gene: TRBJ2-5
CDR3 DNA: TGTGCCAGCAGCCTAGAGGACGGGGGCGGGGAGACCCAGTACTTC
CDR3 protein: CASSLEDGGGETQYF

D gene: .
clone size: .
V gene: TRBV24-1
J gene: TRBJ1-5
CDR3 DNA: TGTGCCACCAGTGATTCTCGGGGGATAAGCAATCAGCCCCAGCATTTT
CDR3 protein: CATSDSRGISNQPQHF

D gene: TRBD1
clone size: .
V gene: TRBV11-1
J gene: TRBJ2-7
CDR3 DNA: TGTGCCAGCAGCCCTAGGGACAGAGCCTACGAGCAGTACTTC
CDR3 protein: CASSPRDRAYEQYF

D gene: TRBD1
clone size: .
V gene: TRBV7-7
J gene: TRBJ2-5
CDR3 DNA: TGTGCCAGCAGCTCCTGGACAGGGGGCGAGACCCAGTACTTC
CDR3 protein: CASSSWTGGETQYF

D gene: .
clone size: .
V gene: TRBV5-1
J gene: TRBJ2-3
CDR3 DNA: TGCGCCAGCAGCCCGCAGGGGCTAGCACTTAGCACAGATACGCAGTATTTT
CDR3 protein: CASSPQGLALSTDTQYF

D gene: TRBD1
clone size: .
V gene: TRBV7-2
J gene: TRBJ2-3
CDR3 DNA: TGTGCCAGCAGCTTGGGCAGGGGGTACACGCAGTATTTT
CDR3 protein: CASSLGRGYTQYF

D gene: .
clone size: .
V gene: TRBV30
J gene: TRBJ2-7
CDR3 DNA: TGTGCCTGGAGTGTACAACCCCCCAACAGGGAGGGCAACTACGAGCAGTACTTC
CDR3 protein: CAWSVQPPNREGNYEQYF

D gene: .
clone size: .
V gene: TRBV28
J gene: TRBJ2-5
CDR3 DNA: TGTGCCAGCAGTATGGGCGGGACGGAGACCCAGTACTTC
CDR3 protein: CASSMGGTETQYF

D gene: TRBD1
clone size: once
V gene: TRBV27
J gene: TRBJ2-5
CDR3 DNA: TGTGCCAGCAGTTTCCTTAGACAGGGACAAGCCCATCAAGAGACCCAGTACTTC
CDR3 protein: CASSFLRQGQAHQETQYF

D gene: .
clone size: .
V gene: TRBV10-3
J gene: TRBJ2-5
CDR3 DNA: TGTGCCATCAGTGATCAGGCAGGAGAGACCCAGTACTTC
CDR3 protein: CAISDQAGETQYF

D gene: .
clone size: once
V gene: TRBV19
J gene: TRBJ2-7
CDR3 DNA: TGTGCCAGTAGTATTGGGGGGCTTTTCAACGAGCAGTACTTC
CDR3 protein: CASSIGGLFNEQYF

D gene: TRBD2
clone size: .
V gene: TRBV19
J gene: TRBJ2-1
CDR3 DNA: TGTGCCAGTACCCCCGGGACTAGCGGGACTTACAATGAGCAGTTCTTC
CDR3 protein: CASTPGTSGTYNEQFF

D gene: TRBD1
clone size: .
V gene: TRBV27
J gene: TRBJ1-6
CDR3 DNA: TGTGCCAGCATTACTAGGACAGGGGAAAATTCACCCCTCCACTTT
CDR3 protein: CASITRTGENSPLHF

D gene: .
clone size: once
V gene: TRBV15
J gene: TRBJ2-1
CDR3 DNA: TGTGCCACCAGCAGGGTCAAGACTAGTCCGGTAGACAATGAGCAGTTCTTC
CDR3 protein: CATSRVKTSPVDNEQFF

D gene: .
clone size: .
V gene: TRBV19
J gene: TRBJ1-5
CDR3 DNA: TGTGCCAGTAGTCTAATGGCGGCTGTCAGCAATCAGCCCCAGCATTTT
CDR3 protein: CASSLMAAVSNQPQHF

D gene: .
clone size: few
V gene: TRBV27
J gene: TRBJ1-5
CDR3 DNA: TGTGCCAGCAGTTTGCAGTGGACCGGAGCAGCGCCCCAGCATTTT
CDR3 protein: CASSLQWTGAAPQHF

D gene: .
clone size: .
V gene: TRBV6-5
J gene: TRBJ1-4
CDR3 DNA: TGTGCCAGCAGGGACGGGGCGAATGAAAAACTGTTTTTT
CDR3 protein: CASRDGANEKLFF

D gene: TRBD2
clone size: .
V gene: TRBV6-2/TRBV6-3
J gene: TRBJ2-1
CDR3 DNA: TGTGCCAGCAGTTACCCAGAACTAGCGGGAGTGGTATACGATGAGCAGTTCTTC
CDR3 protein: CASSYPELAGVVYDEQFF

D gene: .
clone size: .
V gene: TRBV5-1
J gene: TRBJ2-1
CDR3 DNA: TGCGCCAGCAGTCGAGACCCGGGGGACGATGAGCAGTTCTTC
CDR3 protein: CASSRDPGDDEQFF

D gene: .
clone size: .
V gene: TRBV6-5
J gene: TRBJ1-5
CDR3 DNA: TGTGCCAGCAGTTACAGGGTAGATCAGCCCCAGCATTTT
CDR3 protein: CASSYRVDQPQHF

D gene: TRBD2
clone size: .
V gene: TRBV4-2
J gene: TRBJ2-5
CDR3 DNA: TGTGCCAGCAGCCAAGGTAGCGGGGGGGCGAGAGAGACCCAGTACTTC
CDR3 protein: CASSQGSGGARETQYF

D gene: .
clone size: .
V gene: TRBV5-8
J gene: TRBJ1-1
CDR3 DNA: TGTGCCAGCAGCGTTCGGGAGGTGAACACTGAAGCTTTCTTT
CDR3 protein: CASSVREVNTEAFF

D gene: .
clone size: .
V gene: TRBV3-1/TRBV3-2
J gene: TRBJ1-1
CDR3 DNA: TGTGCCAGCAGCCAAGTCGGCAGGGCCAACACTGAAGCTTTCTTT
CDR3 protein: CASSQVGRANTEAFF

D gene: .
clone size: few
V gene: TRBV2
J gene: TRBJ2-5
CDR3 DNA: TGTGCCAGCAGTCCCCCTGGGAAAGAGACCCAGTACTTC
CDR3 protein: CASSPPGKETQYF

D gene: .
clone size: few
V gene: TRBV5-1
J gene: TRBJ1-2
CDR3 DNA: TGCGCCAGCAGCTTTTCGAAGACGTCAGTGCCCCTTAACTATGGCTACACCTTC
CDR3 protein: CASSFSKTSVPLNYGYTF

D gene: TRBD1
clone size: .
V gene: TRBV11-3
J gene: TRBJ2-1
CDR3 DNA: TGTGCCAGCAGCTTAAGGACAGGGGAGCATCATGAGCAGTTCTTC
CDR3 protein: CASSLRTGEHHEQFF

D gene: TRBD1
clone size: .
V gene: TRBV4-1
J gene: TRBJ1-4
CDR3 DNA: TGCGCCAGCAGCGCAACACTCCGACAGGGGATACGGGTAAAACTGTTTTTT
CDR3 protein: CASSATLRQGIRVKLFF

D gene: .
clone size: once
V gene: TRBV7-8
J gene: TRBJ1-3
CDR3 DNA: TGTGCCAGCAGCCCCACAGGGCAAATAATCTCTGGAAACACCATATATTTT
CDR3 protein: CASSPTGQIISGNTIYF

D gene: .
clone size: .
V gene: TRBV9
J gene: TRBJ1-6
CDR3 DNA: TGTGCCAGCAGCGTAGGGGTACTAAATAATTCACCCCTCCACTTT
CDR3 protein: CASSVGVLNNSPLHF

D gene: .
clone size: few
V gene: TRBV7-9
J gene: TRBJ1-1
CDR3 DNA: TGTGCCAGCAGCCAAGGTAGACGAATGAACACTGAAGCTTTCTTT
CDR3 protein: CASSQGRRMNTEAFF

D gene: .
clone size: .
V gene: TRBV24-1
J gene: TRBJ2-1
CDR3 DNA: TGTGCCACCAGTGATTTGTCAGGAAATGAGCAGTTCTTC
CDR3 protein: CATSDLSGNEQFF

D gene: .
clone size: .
V gene: TRBV30
J gene: TRBJ1-2
CDR3 DNA: TGCATCGGAAGGACAGACTATGGCTACACCTTC
CDR3 protein: CIGRTDYGYTF

D gene: TRBD1
clone size: .
V gene: TRBV19
J gene: TRBJ1-5
CDR3 DNA: TGTGCCAGTAGTATCGTGGACAGGGGGCTCCAGCATTTT
CDR3 protein: CASSIVDRGLQHF

D gene: TRBD2
clone size: .
V gene: TRBV7-2
J gene: TRBJ2-1
CDR3 DNA: TGTGCCAGCACCAATAGCGGGATTAGGAACAATGAGCAGTTCTTC
CDR3 protein: CASTNSGIRNNEQFF

D gene: .
clone size: .
V gene: TRBV24-1
J gene: TRBJ2-1
CDR3 DNA: TGTGCCACCAGTGATTTTCGGACTAACGAGCAGTTCTTC
CDR3 protein: CATSDFRTNEQFF

D gene: .
clone size: .
V gene: TRBV23-1
J gene: TRBJ1-2
CDR3 DNA: TGCGCCAGCCCCTATGGCTACACCTTC
CDR3 protein: CASPYGYTF

D gene: TRBD1
clone size: once
V gene: TRBV29-1
J gene: TRBJ2-7
CDR3 DNA: TGCAGCGTTTCCGGGACAGGCGTCCCCGAGCAGTACTTC
CDR3 protein: CSVSGTGVPEQYF

D gene: .
clone size: .
V gene: TRBV11-2
J gene: TRBJ2-3
CDR3 DNA: TGTGCCAGCAGTCCCCCCGCCGCGCCCACAGATACGCAGTATTTT
CDR3 protein: CASSPPAAPTDTQYF

D gene: .
clone size: .
V gene: TRBV30
J gene: TRBJ1-1
CDR3 DNA: TGTGCCTGGAGTAAGGGGGTAGCAGGGTGGGCTTTCTTT
CDR3 protein: CAWSKGVAGWAFF

D gene: .
clone size: .
V gene: TRBV25-1
J gene: TRBJ2-1
CDR3 DNA: TGTGCCAGCAGTGAATACGGATTCAATGAGCAGTTCTTC
CDR3 protein: CASSEYGFNEQFF

D gene: .
clone size: .
V gene: TRBV7-9
J gene: TRBJ1-1
CDR3 DNA: TGTGCCAGCAGCTTAGCGGGCACTGAAGCTTTCTTT
CDR3 protein: CASSLAGTEAFF

D gene: TRBD1
clone size: .
V gene: TRBV5-4
J gene: TRBJ2-1
CDR3 DNA: TGTGCCAGCAGCTTTCAGGACAGGGGAGAACGCGATGAGCAGTTCTTC
CDR3 protein: CASSFQDRGERDEQFF

D gene: TRBD2
clone size: .
V gene: TRBV2
J gene: TRBJ2-1
CDR3 DNA: TGTGCCAGATTGGCGGGGGGGCGCCTATACTACAATGAGCAGTTCTTC
CDR3 protein: CARLAGGRLYYNEQFF

D gene: .
clone size: .
V gene: TRBV6-6
J gene: TRBJ1-1
CDR3 DNA: TGTGCCAGCAGTTACTCGGCCACTGAAGCTTTCTTT
CDR3 protein: CASSYSATEAFF